This is a list of T cell receptor beta chains from one sample in a study of shared clonotypes between healthy human individuals. Clones were sequenced by immunoSEQ multiplex PCR, and TCRdb holds only the in-frame ones, with some missing. Here the sample spans over a million clones, roughly 74% being singletons. The sequencing input was memory CD4+ T cells from PBMCs. The receptors derive from a man between 18 and 29 years old in good health. Some clones in this sample may be carry-over from other donors' samples. Both conserved end residues are part of each CDR3. D genes are given only for firm matches. Clone size is not always given. Where it is, it says once, few, many or a class for expanded clones.

j_gene	v_gene	abundance	d_gene	CDR3nt	CDR3aa
TRBJ2-7	TRBV29-1	-	TRBD1	TGCAGCGTTGGGACAGGGGGCCCCTACGAGCAGTACTTC	CSVGTGGPYEQYF
TRBJ2-2	TRBV6-5	-	TRBD2	TGTGCCAGCAGGGGCGGGAGGGCCAGAACCGGGGAGCTGTTTTTT	CASRGGRARTGELFF
TRBJ2-7	TRBV27	-	-	TGTGCCAGCTCCTGGAGGGATTATGGCGAGCAGTACTTC	CASSWRDYGEQYF
TRBJ2-2	TRBV10-3	many	TRBD2	TGTGCCATCAAGGAGACTAGCGGGGCGAACACCGGGGAGCTGTTTTTT	CAIKETSGANTGELFF
TRBJ2-7	TRBV11-3	-	-	TGTGCCAGCAGCGCCGGACAGAGCTCCTACGAGCAGTACTTC	CASSAGQSSYEQYF
TRBJ1-3	TRBV18	-	-	TGTGCCAGCTCACCAACGGACCCCAAAGGCATTCATTTT	CASSPTDPKGIHF
TRBJ2-5	TRBV18	few	-	TGTGCCAGCTCACCGGGTGCCGAGACCCAGTACTTC	CASSPGAETQYF
TRBJ1-2	TRBV7-3	-	-	TGTGCCAGCAGCCTCGAAGGGCGATATGGCTACACCTTC	CASSLEGRYGYTF
TRBJ1-5	TRBV30	-	-	TGTGCCTGGAGTAGGGCAGCAAATCAGCCCCAGCATTTT	CAWSRAANQPQHF
TRBJ1-1	TRBV18	-	-	TGTGCCAGCTCACCACTCCCCACTGAAGCTTTCTTT	CASSPLPTEAFF
TRBJ2-7	TRBV7-6	many	-	TGTGCCAGCAGCCTCCAAGTGGGGCAGGGTTTCGAGCAGTACTTC	CASSLQVGQGFEQYF
TRBJ2-3	TRBV6-5	-	-	TGTGCCAGCAGTCGGGCGAGGACCACAGATACGCAGTATTTT	CASSRARTTDTQYF
TRBJ2-5	TRBV28	once	-	TGTGCCAGCAGTTCGACGTCCACCCACTACAGGGTAGGGTGGGAGACCCAGTACTTC	CASSSTSTHYRVGWETQYF
TRBJ2-3	TRBV6-1	-	TRBD1	TGTGCCAGCAGGAGACAGGGGGTTATAACAGATACGCAGTATTTT	CASRRQGVITDTQYF
TRBJ2-7	TRBV28	-	TRBD1	TGTGCCAGCAGTCCCGTGACAGGGGCCTACGAGCAGTACTTC	CASSPVTGAYEQYF
TRBJ2-1	TRBV6-4	-	-	TGTGCCAGCAGTCGCCAGGAAGGGAATGAGCAGTTCTTC	CASSRQEGNEQFF
TRBJ2-1	TRBV4-3	-	-	TGCGCCAGCAGCCAAGAAGGGTTAACTGCTGAGCAGTTCTTC	CASSQEGLTAEQFF
TRBJ2-3	TRBV7-2	once	-	TGTGCCAGCAGCTTAGTCACCCCTACGATAACAGATACGCAGTATTTT	CASSLVTPTITDTQYF
TRBJ2-7	TRBV5-1	-	-	TGCGCCAGCAGCGTTAGTGACGAGCAGTACTTC	CASSVSDEQYF
TRBJ2-7	TRBV9	-	TRBD2	TGTGCCAGCACCCCGACTAGCATGTCCTACGAGCAGTACTTC	CASTPTSMSYEQYF
TRBJ2-1	TRBV5-1	-	-	TGCGCCAGCAGTTCCGGGACCCAGAGCTCCTACAATGAGCAGTTCTTC	CASSSGTQSSYNEQFF
TRBJ2-1	TRBV11-3	-	-	TGTGCCAGCAGCGTAGAGGGTAATGAGCAGTTCTTC	CASSVEGNEQFF
TRBJ2-5	TRBV7-2	-	-	TGTGCCAGCAGCCAGGGGTCGGTACAAGAGACCCAGTACTTC	CASSQGSVQETQYF
TRBJ1-1	TRBV7-2	-	TRBD1	TGTGCCAGCAGCTTCAGGGGGGGCACTGAAGCTTTCTTT	CASSFRGGTEAFF
TRBJ2-1	TRBV19	-	-	TGTGCCAGTAGTATTTTTAGGGCTGACAGCTCCTACAATGAGCAGTTCTTC	CASSIFRADSSYNEQFF
TRBJ2-1	TRBV9	-	TRBD2	TGTGCCAGCAGCGCCAGACCCGGGACTAGCGGGATGGGGGAGCAGTTCTTC	CASSARPGTSGMGEQFF
TRBJ2-6	TRBV7-2	-	TRBD1	TGTGCCAGCAGCTTAAGCATTGTCAGGGGGCTATCTGGGGCCAACGTCCTGACTTTC	CASSLSIVRGLSGANVLTF
TRBJ2-7	TRBV10-3	-	-	TGTGCCACCGCGGGACAGACCATCTACGAGCAGTACTTC	CATAGQTIYEQYF
TRBJ2-1	TRBV7-2	-	TRBD1	TGTGCCAGCAGCCAGGGACAGGGGCGCCTGAATGAGCAGTTCTTC	CASSQGQGRLNEQFF
TRBJ2-7	TRBV10-2	-	-	TGCGCCAGCGGGGTGAGGCGGGCAGAGCAGTACTTC	CASGVRRAEQYF
TRBJ2-7	TRBV6-5	-	TRBD2	TGTGCCAGCAGTTACCTAGCGGGAGGCTCCTACGAGCAGTACTTC	CASSYLAGGSYEQYF
TRBJ1-3	TRBV28	-	-	TGTGCCAGCAGTTTAGATGGTCTGGGAAACACCATATATTTT	CASSLDGLGNTIYF
TRBJ2-5	TRBV7-3	-	TRBD1	TGTGCCAGCAGCTTTGGTGGGACAGAAGAGACCCAGTACTTC	CASSFGGTEETQYF
TRBJ2-2	TRBV5-1	-	-	TGCGCCAGCAGACCCATAGTCCAGGGGGAGCTGTTTTTT	CASRPIVQGELFF
TRBJ1-3	TRBV29-1	-	-	TGCAGCGTTGCTGAGCGGAACTCTGGAAACACCATATATTTT	CSVAERNSGNTIYF
TRBJ2-7	TRBV19	-	-	TGTGCCAGTAGCAGAGACAGGCAGGCCTACGAGCAGTACTTC	CASSRDRQAYEQYF
TRBJ2-2	TRBV6-1	-	-	TGTGCCAGCAGGGAAGGGTACGACGGGGAGCTGTTTTTT	CASREGYDGELFF
TRBJ2-5	TRBV5-1	-	TRBD1	TGCGCCAGCAGCGCGACCAGGGGGCGCGGAGAGACCCAGTACTTC	CASSATRGRGETQYF
TRBJ1-4	TRBV18	-	-	TGTGCCAGCTCACCATGGAGGGATGAAAAACTGTTTTTT	CASSPWRDEKLFF
TRBJ1-2	TRBV7-3	-	TRBD1	TGTGCCAGCAGCGCAGGGGGCGGAGGCTATGGCTACACCTTC	CASSAGGGGYGYTF
TRBJ1-2	TRBV6-1	-	-	TGTGCCAGCATGGGGGGTCTTATTAACTATGGCTACACCTTC	CASMGGLINYGYTF
TRBJ1-2	TRBV4-2	-	-	TGTGCCAGCAGCCAAGACGCAGGGACCGGCTACACCTTC	CASSQDAGTGYTF
TRBJ1-3	TRBV5-1	-	-	TGCGCCAGCAGCTCCGATCCCCCTAGCTCTGGAAACACCATATATTTT	CASSSDPPSSGNTIYF
TRBJ1-1	TRBV5-1	many	-	TGCGCCAGCAGCTTGGTACGGGGCCTGAACACTGAAGCTTTCTTT	CASSLVRGLNTEAFF
TRBJ2-7	TRBV10-2	-	TRBD2	TGCGCCAGCACCACTAGCGGGAGGGCCGGAGAGCAGTACTTC	CASTTSGRAGEQYF
TRBJ2-7	TRBV27	-	TRBD2	TGTGCCAGCAGTTTAGGGACTAGCGGGAGCTCCTACGAGCAGTACTTC	CASSLGTSGSSYEQYF
TRBJ2-2	TRBV5-1	-	TRBD1	TGCGCCAGCAGCTTGGGACAGGGGGTCACCGGGGAGCTGTTTTTT	CASSLGQGVTGELFF
TRBJ2-5	TRBV7-7	-	-	TGTGCCAGCAGCTTAGGTGTCCGAGAGACCCAGTACTTC	CASSLGVRETQYF
TRBJ2-7	TRBV7-9	-	-	TGTGCCAGCAGCTTAGATAGGGGGATCGGCGAGCAGTACTTC	CASSLDRGIGEQYF
TRBJ1-2	TRBV6-5	many	-	TGTGCCAGCAAGGCCAGGGATAACTATGGCTACACCTTC	CASKARDNYGYTF
TRBJ1-2	TRBV6-6	-	-	TGTGCCAGCAAAGGGACGGAGAACTATGGCTACACCTTC	CASKGTENYGYTF
TRBJ2-1	TRBV11-3	-	TRBD2	TGTGCCAGCAGCTTAGGAGAGGGGAGGGGAGAGTTCTTC	CASSLGEGRGEFF
TRBJ1-4	TRBV27	-	-	TGTGCCAGCAGTTTGTTCCAGGGGTTGCCGGAAAAACTGTTTTTT	CASSLFQGLPEKLFF
TRBJ1-2	TRBV29-1	-	TRBD1	TGCAGCACCCGACAGGGGTTTCAGAATGCTTATGGCTACACCTTC	CSTRQGFQNAYGYTF
TRBJ2-5	TRBV2	few	-	TGTGCCAGCAGCCCTAGGATCGGGGAGACCCAGTACTTC	CASSPRIGETQYF